A single sample is the source of the 15 T cell receptor beta chains below, sequenced in a study of blood T cell repertoires in COVID-19. Some clones are missing from TCRdb's copy, which holds only in-frame ones; the method was immunoSEQ multiplex PCR. Altogether 25,000 to 35,000 clones are present, 75% to 90% being singletons, with the ten largest covering 7% to 8.5%. The sample consisted of peripheral blood. Receptors originate from a human donor in a cohort sampled during active COVID-19.

V usage is TRBV7-8 and J usage is TRBJ1-2; TRBD1 matches at 8 bases. The junction had 10 bases not matched to a gene; V was cut back by 0 bases and J by 4 bases. The CDR3 runs 17 residues. Germline V gene lookup returns CDR1 SGHVS and CDR2 FQNEAQ. CDR3 sequence (DNA): TGTGCCAGCAGCTTAGCGGTTAGGGACAGGTTCCCCTATGGCTACACCTTC. Translating gives CASSLAVRDRFPYGYTF. Combining the CDR3 with reference TRBV7-8 and TRBJ1-2 gives the whole variable domain GAGVSQSPRYKVAKRGQDVALRCDPISGHVSLFWYQQALGQGPEFLTYFQNEAQLDKSGLPSDRFFAERPEGSVSTLKIQRTQQEDSAVYLCASSLAVRDRFPYGYTFGSGTRLTVV.

J is TRBJ2-7 and V is TRBV6-1, with D unclear. There are 13 residues in the CDR3. The germline gives CDR1 MNHNS, CDR2 SASEGT. V was pared by 5 bases and J by 3 bases, with 11 bases between. CDR3 coding DNA: TGTGCCAGCAGTAAACTCCGGGTCTACGAGCAGTACTTC. It is translated as CASSKLRVYEQYF.

A single count supports this clone. The chain recombines TRBV5-1 with TRBJ2-5, with TRBD1 identical over 7 bases. V shed 4 bases and J 5 bases; nucleotides not matched to a gene: 2. CDR1 is SGHRS and CDR2 is YFSETQ in the germline V gene. The CDR3 spans 12 residues. The CDR3 DNA sequence: TGCGCCAGCAGCCGGGACAGTGAGACCCAGTACTTC. Its translation is CASSRDSETQYF.

The rearrangement joins TRBV27 to TRBJ1-2, with 9 bases matching TRBD1. This CDR3 region has 13 residues. V was clipped by 5 bases and J by 4 bases; unmatched bases: 2. Germline V gives CDR1 MNHEY, CDR2 SMNVEV (reference sequence). CDR3 in amino acids: CASSLTGGYGYTF. For the CDR3, the DNA is TGTGCCAGCAGTCTGACAGGGGGCTATGGCTACACCTTC.

This chain joins TRBV2 and TRBJ2-7, with a possible D match to TRBD1 (7 bases). The germline CDR1 and CDR2 sequences are SNHLY and FYNNEI. Trimming left V 4 bases short and J 5 bases short, with 15 bases between. The CDR3 loop spans 14 amino acids. CDR3 DNA sequence: TGTGCCAGCAGTGTATCCCAGGGGGAGGACGAGCAGTACTTC. Protein: CASSVSQGEDEQYF. The full variable domain, with the rest looked up from reference TRBV2 and TRBJ2-7, is EPEVTQTPSHQVTQMGQEVILRCVPISNHLYFYWYRQILGQKVEFLVSFYNNEISEKSEIFDDQFSVERPDGSNFTLKIRSTKLEDSAMYFCASSVSQGEDEQYFGPGTRLTVT.

The rearrangement uses TRBV19 and TRBJ1-4, with D perhaps matching TRBD1 (5 bases). CDR1 and CDR2 (germline): LNHDA, SQIVND (reference sequence). Trimming pared 8 bases from V and 1 base from J, leaving 11 bases between. The CDR3 runs to 14 residues. CDR3 DNA sequence: TGTGCCAGTTGGGCGGGGGGAACTAATGAAAAACTGTTTTTT. Amino acid sequence: CASWAGGTNEKLFF. Together with reference TRBV19 and TRBJ1-4, the CDR3 gives the full variable domain: DGGITQSPKYLFRKEGQNVTLSCEQNLNHDAMYWYRQDPGQGLRLIYYSQIVNDFQKGDIAEGYSVSREKKESFPLTVTSAQKNPTAFYLCASWAGGTNEKLFFGSGTQLSVL.

V usage is TRBV28 and J usage is TRBJ1-5; 8 bases fit TRBD1. The germline CDR1 and CDR2 sequences are MDHEN and SYDVKM. CDR3 size: 15 residues. The ends lost 5 bases at V and 9 bases at J; junction bases unmatched: 12. This CDR3 is CASSQKGQGERPQHF. CDR3 DNA: TGTGCCAGCAGTCAAAAAGGACAGGGTGAGAGGCCCCAGCATTTT.

The rearrangement uses TRBV7-8 and TRBJ2-7; maybe TRBD2 (6 bases). The CDR3 totals 15 residues. Looked up from germline, CDR1 is SGHVS and CDR2 is FQNEAQ. V lost 4 bases, J lost 7 bases, and 20 bases lay in between. As DNA, the CDR3 is TGTGCCAGCAGCTCCCCCGGGACTGCCTGGGAGGAGCAGTACTTC. It translates to CASSSPGTAWEEQYF. Supplemented by reference TRBV7-8 and TRBJ2-7, the full variable domain reads GAGVSQSPRYKVAKRGQDVALRCDPISGHVSLFWYQQALGQGPEFLTYFQNEAQLDKSGLPSDRFFAERPEGSVSTLKIQRTQQEDSAVYLCASSSPGTAWEEQYFGPGTRLTVT.

This chain joins TRBV11-2 and TRBJ2-1; 14 positions agree with TRBD2. With 1 base clipped from V and 6 bases from J, the junction kept 11 bases outside the gene matches. The CDR3 loop spans 19 amino acids. The V gene's germline CDR1 is SGHAT and CDR2 FQNNGV. The CDR3 region has the DNA TGTGCCAGCAGCTTAGGCCGACTAGCGGGAGGGCTAATGGGCAATGAGCAGTTCTTC. Encoded protein: CASSLGRLAGGLMGNEQFF.

CDR3 loop: CASSPPYRETEAFF. CDR3 nucleotides: TGTGCCAGCAGCCCTCCTTACAGGGAAACTGAAGCTTTCTTT. The chain employs TRBV3-1 (or the pseudogene TRBV3-2) and TRBJ1-1; D is possibly TRBD1 (6 bases). CDR3 size: 14 residues. The germline V and J ends were trimmed by 4 bases and 5 bases, with 14 bases remaining between them. CDR1 and CDR2 from the germline V gene are LGHDT and YNNKEL (reference sequence).

The chain combines TRBV2 with TRBJ1-2; TRBD1 might be the D (6 bases). V lost 3 bases and J lost 8, with 10 bases in between. The CDR3 sequence is 12 residues long. The V gene's germline CDR1 is SNHLY and CDR2 FYNNEI. CDR3 in amino acids: CASSEAGVGYTF. The CDR3 DNA reads as TGTGCCAGCAGTGAGGCAGGGGTAGGCTACACCTTC.

V usage is TRBV9 and J usage is TRBJ2-7, with 8 bases identical to TRBD2. The CDR3 consists of 15 residues. The germline gives CDR1 SGDLS, CDR2 YYNGEE. Unmatched junction bases numbered 10, after V lost 3 bases and J lost 5 bases. CDR3 sequence (DNA): TGTGCCAGCAGCGCCGGGGGGGCGTTCGGTGACGAGCAGTACTTC. It encodes CASSAGGAFGDEQYF.

In this sample, this clone turned up once. The genes are TRBV6-5 and TRBJ1-4, with D possibly being TRBD1 (6 bases). The CDR3 totals 15 residues. Germline-derived CDR1 and CDR2 are MNHEY and SVGAGI. V was trimmed by 3 bases and J by 7 bases, leaving 15 bases between them. CDR3 in amino acids: CASSYGHREGEKLFF. The CDR3 DNA is TGTGCCAGCAGTTATGGCCACAGGGAAGGTGAAAAACTGTTTTTT.

The chain uses TRBV21-1 and TRBJ2-7; the D segment call TRBD1 is taken from the table without a DNA check. TRBV21-1 is a listed pseudogene. The CDR3 sequence is 14 residues long. CDR3 DNA: TGTGCCAGCAAAACGACCAGGGCCCTCTACGAGCAGTACTTC. The encoded protein is CASKTTRALYEQYF.

The rearrangement uses TRBV5-6 and TRBJ2-3; TRBD2 matches at 7 bases. Germline values: CDR1 SGHDT, CDR2 YYEEEE. CDR3 length: 13 residues. Trimming cost V 3 bases and J 3 bases; bases outside gene matches: 1. The CDR3 nucleotides are TGTGCCAGCAGCTCGGGGGGAACAGATACGCAGTATTTT. Protein product: CASSSGGTDTQYF.